Sequencing of this T cell receptor (beta chain) was carried out in a study of monozygotic twins with inflammatory bowel disease. Study findings and constraints: IBD patients showed reduced TCRbeta diversity (inverse Simpson) versus healthy co-twins.

The germline gives CDR1 MGHRA, CDR2 YSYEKL. The CDR3 runs 16 residues. After re-calling the 5' RACE reads, TCRdb lists one entry per CDR3 protein, DNA absent. Reported are a few hundred thousand distinct CDR3 sequences; the ten largest clones contain roughly 1.7%. Note on this clonotype: The antigen is undetermined.

The V call is TRBV4-1, the J call TRBJ2-1; TCRdb names TRBD2, which stays unverified in the absence of DNA. Source material: blood. The receptor's source is a human donor with ulcerative colitis or Crohn's disease, or a healthy co-twin of an affected twin (not recorded which). The CDR3 protein is CASSPGLAGGPYEQFF.